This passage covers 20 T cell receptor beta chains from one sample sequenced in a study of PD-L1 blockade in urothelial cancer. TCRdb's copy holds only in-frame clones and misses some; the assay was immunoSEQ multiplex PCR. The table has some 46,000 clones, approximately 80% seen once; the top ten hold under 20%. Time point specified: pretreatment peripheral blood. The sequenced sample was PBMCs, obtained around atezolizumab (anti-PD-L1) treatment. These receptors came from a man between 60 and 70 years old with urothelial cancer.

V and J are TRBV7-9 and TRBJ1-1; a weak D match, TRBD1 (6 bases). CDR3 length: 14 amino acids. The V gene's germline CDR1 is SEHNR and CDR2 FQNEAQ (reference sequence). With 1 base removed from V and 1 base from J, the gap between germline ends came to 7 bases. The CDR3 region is CASSLEQGNTEAFF. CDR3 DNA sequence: TGTGCCAGCAGCTTAGAACAGGGGAACACTGAAGCTTTCTTT.

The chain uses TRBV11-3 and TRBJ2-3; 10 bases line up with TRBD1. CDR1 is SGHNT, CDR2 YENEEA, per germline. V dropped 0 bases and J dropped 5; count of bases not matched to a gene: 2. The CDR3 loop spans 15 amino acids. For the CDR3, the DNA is TGTGCCAGCAGCTTAGAAGGGACAGGGGAAGATACGCAGTATTTT. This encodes CASSLEGTGEDTQYF. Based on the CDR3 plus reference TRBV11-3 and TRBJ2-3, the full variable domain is EAGVVQSPRYKIIEKKQPVAFWCNPISGHNTLYWYLQNLGQGPELLIRYENEEAVDDSQLPKDRFSAERLKGVDSTLKIQPAELGDSAVYLCASSLEGTGEDTQYFGPGTRLTVL.

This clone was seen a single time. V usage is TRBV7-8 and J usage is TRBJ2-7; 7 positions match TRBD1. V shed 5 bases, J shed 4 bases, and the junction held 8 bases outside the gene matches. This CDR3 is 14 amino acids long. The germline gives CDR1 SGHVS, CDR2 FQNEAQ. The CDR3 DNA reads TGTGCCAGCAGCGAGACAGGGATCGGTTACGAGCAGTACTTC. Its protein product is CASSETGIGYEQYF. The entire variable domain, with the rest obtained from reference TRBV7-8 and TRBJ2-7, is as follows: GAGVSQSPRYKVAKRGQDVALRCDPISGHVSLFWYQQALGQGPEFLTYFQNEAQLDKSGLPSDRFFAERPEGSVSTLKIQRTQQEDSAVYLCASSETGIGYEQYFGPGTRLTVT.

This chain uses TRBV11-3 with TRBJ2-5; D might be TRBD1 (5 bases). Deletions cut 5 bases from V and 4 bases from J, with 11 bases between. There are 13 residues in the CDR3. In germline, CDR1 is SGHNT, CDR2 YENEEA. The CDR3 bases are TGTGCCAGCAGCGTTCTTAGGGGAGAGACCCAGTACTTC. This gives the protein CASSVLRGETQYF.

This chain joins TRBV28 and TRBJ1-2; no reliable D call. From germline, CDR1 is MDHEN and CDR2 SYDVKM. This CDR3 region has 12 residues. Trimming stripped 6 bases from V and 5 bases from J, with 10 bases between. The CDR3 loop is CASRGTVYGYTF. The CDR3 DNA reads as TGTGCCAGCAGGGGCACGGTTTATGGCTACACCTTC.

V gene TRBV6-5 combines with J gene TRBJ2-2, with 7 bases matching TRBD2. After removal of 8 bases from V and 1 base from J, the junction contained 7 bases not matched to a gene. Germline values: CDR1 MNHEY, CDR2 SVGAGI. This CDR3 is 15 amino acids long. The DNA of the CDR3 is TGTGCCAGCGGGGGGGGGACCAAGAACACCGGGGAGCTGTTTTTT. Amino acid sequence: CASGGGTKNTGELFF.

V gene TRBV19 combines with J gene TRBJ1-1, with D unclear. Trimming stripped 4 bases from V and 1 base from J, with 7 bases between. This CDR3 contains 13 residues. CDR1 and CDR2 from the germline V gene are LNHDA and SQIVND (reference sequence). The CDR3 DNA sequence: TGTGCCAGTAGTACGCAGAAGAACACTGAAGCTTTCTTT. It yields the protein CASSTQKNTEAFF.

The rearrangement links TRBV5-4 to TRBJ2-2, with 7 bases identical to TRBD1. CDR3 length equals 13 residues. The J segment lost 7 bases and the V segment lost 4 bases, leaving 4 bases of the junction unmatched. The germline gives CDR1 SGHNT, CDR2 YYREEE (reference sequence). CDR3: CASSRGQDGELFF. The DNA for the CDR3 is TGTGCCAGCAGCCGCGGACAGGACGGGGAGCTGTTTTTT. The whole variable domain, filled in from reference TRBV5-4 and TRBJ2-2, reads ETGVTQSPTHLIKTRGQQVTLRCSSQSGHNTVSWYQQALGQGPQFIFQYYREEENGRGNFPPRFSGLQFPNYSSELNVNALELDDSALYLCASSRGQDGELFFGEGSRLTVL.

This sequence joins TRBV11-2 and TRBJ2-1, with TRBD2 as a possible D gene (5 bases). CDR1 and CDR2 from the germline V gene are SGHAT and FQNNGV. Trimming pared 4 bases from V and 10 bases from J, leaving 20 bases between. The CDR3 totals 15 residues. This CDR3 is CASSSAPVRATEQFF. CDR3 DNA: TGTGCCAGCAGCTCTGCCCCGGTGAGGGCCACGGAGCAGTTCTTC.

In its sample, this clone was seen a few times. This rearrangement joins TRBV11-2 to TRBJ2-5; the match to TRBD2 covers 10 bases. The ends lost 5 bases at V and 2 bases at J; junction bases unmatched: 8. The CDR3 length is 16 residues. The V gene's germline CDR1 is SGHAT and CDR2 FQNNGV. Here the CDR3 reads CASSPWTSGLQETQYF. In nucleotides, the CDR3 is TGTGCCAGCAGCCCTTGGACTAGCGGACTGCAAGAGACCCAGTACTTC.

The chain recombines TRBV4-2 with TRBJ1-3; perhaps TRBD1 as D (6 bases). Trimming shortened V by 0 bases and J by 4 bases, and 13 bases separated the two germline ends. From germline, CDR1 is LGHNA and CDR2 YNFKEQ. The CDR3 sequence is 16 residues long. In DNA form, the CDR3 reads TGTGCCAGCAGCCAAGATCCAGGGGAGATAGGAAACACCATATATTTT. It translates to CASSQDPGEIGNTIYF.

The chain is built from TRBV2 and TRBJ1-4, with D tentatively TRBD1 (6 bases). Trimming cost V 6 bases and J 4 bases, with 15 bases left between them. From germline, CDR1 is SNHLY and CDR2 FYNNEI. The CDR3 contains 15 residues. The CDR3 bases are TGTGCCAGCAGCCAAGGACAGCTCCATAATGAAAAACTGTTTTTT. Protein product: CASSQGQLHNEKLFF.

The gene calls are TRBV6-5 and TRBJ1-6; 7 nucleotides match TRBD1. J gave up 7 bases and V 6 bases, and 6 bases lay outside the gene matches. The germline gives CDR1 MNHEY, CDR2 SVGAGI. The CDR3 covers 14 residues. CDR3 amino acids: CASRTGPGNSPLHF. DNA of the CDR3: TGTGCCAGCAGGACAGGGCCCGGGAATTCACCCCTCCACTTT.

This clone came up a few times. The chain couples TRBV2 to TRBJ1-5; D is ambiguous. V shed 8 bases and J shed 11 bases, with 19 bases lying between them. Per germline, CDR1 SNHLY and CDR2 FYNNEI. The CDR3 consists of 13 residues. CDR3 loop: CASLEGPTEAQHF. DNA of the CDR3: TGTGCCAGCTTGGAGGGCCCGACGGAAGCCCAGCATTTT.

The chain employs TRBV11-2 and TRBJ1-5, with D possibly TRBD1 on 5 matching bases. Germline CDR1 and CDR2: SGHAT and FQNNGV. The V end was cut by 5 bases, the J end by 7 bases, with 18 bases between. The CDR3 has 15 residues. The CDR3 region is CASSPGVEAGQPQHF. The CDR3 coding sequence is TGTGCCAGCAGCCCGGGGGTCGAGGCAGGACAGCCCCAGCATTTT.

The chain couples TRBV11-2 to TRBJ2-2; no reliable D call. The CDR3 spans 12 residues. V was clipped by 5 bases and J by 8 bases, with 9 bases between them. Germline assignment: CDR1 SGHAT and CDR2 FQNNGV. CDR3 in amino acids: CASSLGAGELFF. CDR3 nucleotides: TGTGCCAGCAGCCTCGGTGCGGGGGAGCTGTTTTTT.

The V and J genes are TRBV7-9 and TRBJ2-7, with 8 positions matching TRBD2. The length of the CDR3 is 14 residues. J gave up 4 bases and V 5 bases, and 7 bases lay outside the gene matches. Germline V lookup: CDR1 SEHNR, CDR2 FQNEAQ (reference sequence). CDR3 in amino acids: CASSGAGGRYEQYF. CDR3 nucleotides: TGTGCCAGCAGCGGGGCGGGGGGCCGGTACGAGCAGTACTTC.

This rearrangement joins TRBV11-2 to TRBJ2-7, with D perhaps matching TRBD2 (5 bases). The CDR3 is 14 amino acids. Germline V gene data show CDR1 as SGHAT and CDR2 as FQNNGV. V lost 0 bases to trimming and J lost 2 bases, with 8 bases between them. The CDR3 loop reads CASSLEYGTYEQYF. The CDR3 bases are TGTGCCAGCAGCTTAGAATACGGGACCTACGAGCAGTACTTC.

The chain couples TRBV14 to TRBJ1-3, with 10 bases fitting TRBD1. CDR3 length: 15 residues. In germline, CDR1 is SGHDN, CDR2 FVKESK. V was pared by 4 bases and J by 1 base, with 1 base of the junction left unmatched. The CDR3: CASSPGQGSGNTIYF. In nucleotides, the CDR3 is TGTGCCAGCAGCCCGGGACAGGGGTCTGGAAACACCATATATTTT.

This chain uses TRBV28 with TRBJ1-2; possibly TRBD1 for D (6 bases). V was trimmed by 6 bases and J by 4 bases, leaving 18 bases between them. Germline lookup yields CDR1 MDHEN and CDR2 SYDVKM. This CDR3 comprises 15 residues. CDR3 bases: TGTGCCAGCAGGCCCCACTCAGGGGCCTCCTATGGCTACACCTTC. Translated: CASRPHSGASYGYTF.